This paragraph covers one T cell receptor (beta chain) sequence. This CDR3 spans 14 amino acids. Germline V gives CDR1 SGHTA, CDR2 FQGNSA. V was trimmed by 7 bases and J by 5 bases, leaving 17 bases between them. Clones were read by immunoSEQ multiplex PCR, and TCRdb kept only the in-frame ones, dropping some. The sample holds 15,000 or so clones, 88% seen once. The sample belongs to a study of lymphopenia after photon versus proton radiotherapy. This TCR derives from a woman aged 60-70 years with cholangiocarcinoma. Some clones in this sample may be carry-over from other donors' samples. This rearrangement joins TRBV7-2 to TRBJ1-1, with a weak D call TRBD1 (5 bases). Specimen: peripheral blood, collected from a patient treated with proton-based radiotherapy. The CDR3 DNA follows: TGTGCCAGCACCCTAGGGGTCCAGGGTACTGAAGCTTTCTTT. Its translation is CASTLGVQGTEAFF.